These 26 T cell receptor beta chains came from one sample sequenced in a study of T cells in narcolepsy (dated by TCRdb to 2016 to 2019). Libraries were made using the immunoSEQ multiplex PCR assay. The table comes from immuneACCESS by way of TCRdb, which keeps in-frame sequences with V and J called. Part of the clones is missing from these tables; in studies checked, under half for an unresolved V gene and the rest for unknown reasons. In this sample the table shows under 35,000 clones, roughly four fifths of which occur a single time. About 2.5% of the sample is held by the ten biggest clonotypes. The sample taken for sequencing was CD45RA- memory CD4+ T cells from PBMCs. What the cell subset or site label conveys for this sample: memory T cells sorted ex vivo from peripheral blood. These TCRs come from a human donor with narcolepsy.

CDR3 DNA sequence: TGTGCCAGTAGTGTAGGGGCAAGAACGGCCACTGAAGCTTTCTTT. Its translation: CASSVGARTATEAFF. V and J are TRBV19 and TRBJ1-1, with D possibly TRBD1 on 5 matching bases. Trimming cost V 5 bases and J 4 bases, with 17 bases left between them. The germline V gene has CDR1 LNHDA and CDR2 SQIVND (reference sequence). The CDR3 is made up of 15 amino acids.

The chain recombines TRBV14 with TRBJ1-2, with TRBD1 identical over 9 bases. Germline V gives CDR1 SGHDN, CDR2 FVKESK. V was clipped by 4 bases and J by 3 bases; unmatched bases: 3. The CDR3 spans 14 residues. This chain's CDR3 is CASSPGTGHYGYTF. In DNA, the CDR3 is TGTGCCAGCAGCCCCGGGACAGGGCACTATGGCTACACCTTC.

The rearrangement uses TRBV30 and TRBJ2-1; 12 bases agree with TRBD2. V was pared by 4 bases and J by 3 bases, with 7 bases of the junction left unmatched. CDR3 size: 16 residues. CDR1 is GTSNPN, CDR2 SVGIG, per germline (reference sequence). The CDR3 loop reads CAWISSGGAGYNEQFF. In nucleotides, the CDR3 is TGTGCCTGGATTTCTAGCGGGGGGGCCGGCTACAATGAGCAGTTCTTC.

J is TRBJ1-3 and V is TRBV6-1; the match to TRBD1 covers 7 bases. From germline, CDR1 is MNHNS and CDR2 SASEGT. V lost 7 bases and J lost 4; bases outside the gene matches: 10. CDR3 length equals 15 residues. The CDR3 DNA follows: TGTGCCAGCATAGGAATTAGGGGGCTCGGAAACACCATATATTTT. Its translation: CASIGIRGLGNTIYF.

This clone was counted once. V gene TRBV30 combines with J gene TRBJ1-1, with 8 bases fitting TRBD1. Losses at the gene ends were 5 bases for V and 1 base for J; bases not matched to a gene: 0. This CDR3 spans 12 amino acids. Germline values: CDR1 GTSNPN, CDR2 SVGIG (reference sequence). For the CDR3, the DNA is TGTGCCTGGGACAGGGGGAACACTGAAGCTTTCTTT. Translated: CAWDRGNTEAFF. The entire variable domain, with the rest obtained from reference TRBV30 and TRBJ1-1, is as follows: SQTIHQWPATLVQPVGSPLSLECTVEGTSNPNLYWYRQAAGRGLQLLFYSVGIGQISSEVPQNLSASRPQDRQFILSSKKLLLSDSGFYLCAWDRGNTEAFFGQGTRLTVV.

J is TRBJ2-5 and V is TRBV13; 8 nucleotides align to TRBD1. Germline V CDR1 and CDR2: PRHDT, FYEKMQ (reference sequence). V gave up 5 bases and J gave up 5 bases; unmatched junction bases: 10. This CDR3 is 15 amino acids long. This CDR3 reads CASSIRRGRLETQYF. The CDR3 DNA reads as TGTGCCAGCAGCATCCGCAGGGGGCGGTTGGAGACCCAGTACTTC.

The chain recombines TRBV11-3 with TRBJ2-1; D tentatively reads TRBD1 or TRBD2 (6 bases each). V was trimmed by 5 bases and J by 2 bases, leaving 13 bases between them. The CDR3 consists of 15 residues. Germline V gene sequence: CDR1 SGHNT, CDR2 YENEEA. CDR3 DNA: TGTGCCAGCAGCCCCCCGGGGGCCCCCTACAATGAGCAGTTCTTC. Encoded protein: CASSPPGAPYNEQFF.

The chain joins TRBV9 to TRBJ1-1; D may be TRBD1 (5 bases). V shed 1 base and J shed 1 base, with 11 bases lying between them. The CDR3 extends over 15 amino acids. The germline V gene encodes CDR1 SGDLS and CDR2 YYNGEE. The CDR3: CASSVMEGANTEAFF. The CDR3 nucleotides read TGTGCCAGCAGCGTAATGGAAGGGGCGAACACTGAAGCTTTCTTT.

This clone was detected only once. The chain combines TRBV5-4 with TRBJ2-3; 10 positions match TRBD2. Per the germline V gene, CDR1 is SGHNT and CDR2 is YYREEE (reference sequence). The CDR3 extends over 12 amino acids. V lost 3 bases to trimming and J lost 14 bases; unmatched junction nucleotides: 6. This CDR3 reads CASSSTPSGGYF. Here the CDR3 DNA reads TGTGCCAGCAGCTCGACCCCTAGCGGGGGGTATTTT. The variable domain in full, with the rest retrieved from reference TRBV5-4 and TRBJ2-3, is ETGVTQSPTHLIKTRGQQVTLRCSSQSGHNTVSWYQQALGQGPQFIFQYYREEENGRGNFPPRFSGLQFPNYSSELNVNALELDDSALYLCASSSTPSGGYFGPGTRLTVL.

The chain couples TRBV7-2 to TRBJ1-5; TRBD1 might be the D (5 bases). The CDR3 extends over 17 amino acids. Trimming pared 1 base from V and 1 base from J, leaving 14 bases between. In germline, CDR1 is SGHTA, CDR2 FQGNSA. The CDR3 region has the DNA TGTGCCAGCAGCTTAGACGCCTTCGCAGGGAGCAATCAGCCCCAGCATTTT. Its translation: CASSLDAFAGSNQPQHF.

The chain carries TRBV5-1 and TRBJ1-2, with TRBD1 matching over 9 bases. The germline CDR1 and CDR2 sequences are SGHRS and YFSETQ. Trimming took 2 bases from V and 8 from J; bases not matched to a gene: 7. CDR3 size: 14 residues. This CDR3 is CASSLQQGAGGYTF. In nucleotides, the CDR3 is TGCGCCAGCAGCTTACAACAGGGGGCAGGAGGCTACACCTTC.

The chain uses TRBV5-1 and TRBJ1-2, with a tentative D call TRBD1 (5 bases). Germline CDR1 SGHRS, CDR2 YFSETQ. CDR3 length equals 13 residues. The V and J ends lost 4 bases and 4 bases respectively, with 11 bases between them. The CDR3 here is CASSVGTGYGYTF. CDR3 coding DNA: TGCGCCAGCAGCGTGGGGACCGGCTATGGCTACACCTTC. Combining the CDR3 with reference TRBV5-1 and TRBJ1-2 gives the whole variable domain KAGVTQTPRYLIKTRGQQVTLSCSPISGHRSVSWYQQTPGQGLQFLFEYFSETQRNKGNFPGRFSGRQFSNSRSEMNVSTLELGDSALYLCASSVGTGYGYTFGSGTRLTVV.

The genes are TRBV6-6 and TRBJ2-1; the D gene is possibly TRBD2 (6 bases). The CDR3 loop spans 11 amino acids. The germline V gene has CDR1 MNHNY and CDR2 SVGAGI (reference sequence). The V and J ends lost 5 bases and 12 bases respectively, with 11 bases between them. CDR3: CASSGPGGQFF. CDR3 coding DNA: TGTGCCAGCAGTGGCCCCGGGGGGCAGTTCTTC.

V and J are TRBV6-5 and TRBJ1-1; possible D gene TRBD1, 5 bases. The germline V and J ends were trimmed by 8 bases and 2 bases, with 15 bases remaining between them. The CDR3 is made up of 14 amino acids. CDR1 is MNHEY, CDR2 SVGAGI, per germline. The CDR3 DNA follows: TGTGCCAGCCAGTGGGGGGACGGAAACACTGAAGCTTTCTTT. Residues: CASQWGDGNTEAFF.

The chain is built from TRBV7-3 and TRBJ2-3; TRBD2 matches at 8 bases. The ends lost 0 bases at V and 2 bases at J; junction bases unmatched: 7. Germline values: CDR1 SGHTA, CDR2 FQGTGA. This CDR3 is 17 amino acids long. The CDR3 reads CASSLTIPAGATDTQYF. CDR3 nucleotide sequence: TGTGCCAGCAGCTTAACGATCCCAGCGGGGGCCACAGATACGCAGTATTTT.

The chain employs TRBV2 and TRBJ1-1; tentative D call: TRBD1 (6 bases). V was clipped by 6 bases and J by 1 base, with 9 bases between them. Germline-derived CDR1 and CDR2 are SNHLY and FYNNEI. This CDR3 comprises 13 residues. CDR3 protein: CASSGTSNTEAFF. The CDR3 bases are TGTGCCAGCAGCGGGACATCGAACACTGAAGCTTTCTTT.

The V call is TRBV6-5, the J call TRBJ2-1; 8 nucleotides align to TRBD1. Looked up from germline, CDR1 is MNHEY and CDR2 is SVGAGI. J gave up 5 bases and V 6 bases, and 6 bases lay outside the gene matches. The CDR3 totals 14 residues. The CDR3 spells CASRSGTGNNEQFF. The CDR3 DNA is TGTGCCAGCAGGTCCGGGACAGGAAACAATGAGCAGTTCTTC.

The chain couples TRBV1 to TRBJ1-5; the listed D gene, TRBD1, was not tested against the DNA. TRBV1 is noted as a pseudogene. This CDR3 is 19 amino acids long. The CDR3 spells CTSSHLRQGYRGSNQPQHF. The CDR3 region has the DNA TGCACCAGCAGCCACCTCCGACAGGGCTACCGGGGAAGCAATCAGCCCCAGCATTTT.

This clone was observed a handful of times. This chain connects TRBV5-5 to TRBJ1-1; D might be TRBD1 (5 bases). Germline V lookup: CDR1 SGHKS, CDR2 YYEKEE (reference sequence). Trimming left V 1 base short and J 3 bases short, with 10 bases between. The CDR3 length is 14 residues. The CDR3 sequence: CASSLQGVDTEAFF. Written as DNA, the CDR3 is TGTGCCAGCAGCTTGCAGGGAGTCGACACTGAAGCTTTCTTT.

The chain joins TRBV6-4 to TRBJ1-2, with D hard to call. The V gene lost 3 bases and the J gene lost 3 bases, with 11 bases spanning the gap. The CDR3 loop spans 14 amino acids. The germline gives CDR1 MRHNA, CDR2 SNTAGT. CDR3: CASSDRGTHYGYTF. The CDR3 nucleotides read TGTGCCAGCAGTGATAGAGGAACCCACTATGGCTACACCTTC.

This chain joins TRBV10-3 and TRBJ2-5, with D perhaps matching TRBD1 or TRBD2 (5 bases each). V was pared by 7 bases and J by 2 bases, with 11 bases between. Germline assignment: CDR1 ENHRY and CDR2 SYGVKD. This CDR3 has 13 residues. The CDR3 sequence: CAITPGPQETQYF. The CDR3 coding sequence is TGTGCCATCACCCCGGGACCGCAAGAGACCCAGTACTTC.

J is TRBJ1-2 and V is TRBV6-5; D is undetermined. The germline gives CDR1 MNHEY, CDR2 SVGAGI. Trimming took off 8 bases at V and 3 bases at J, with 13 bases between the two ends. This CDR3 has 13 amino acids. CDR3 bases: TGTGCCAGCGGGCGAGGGTGGGACTATGGCTACACCTTC. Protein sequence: CASGRGWDYGYTF.

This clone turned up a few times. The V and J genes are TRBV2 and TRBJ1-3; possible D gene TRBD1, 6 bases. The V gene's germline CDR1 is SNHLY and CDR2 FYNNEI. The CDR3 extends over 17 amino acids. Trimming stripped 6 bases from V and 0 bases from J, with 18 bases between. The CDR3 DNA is TGTGCCAGCAGCCAAACCCCACAGGGACTCTCTGGAAACACCATATATTTT. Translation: CASSQTPQGLSGNTIYF.

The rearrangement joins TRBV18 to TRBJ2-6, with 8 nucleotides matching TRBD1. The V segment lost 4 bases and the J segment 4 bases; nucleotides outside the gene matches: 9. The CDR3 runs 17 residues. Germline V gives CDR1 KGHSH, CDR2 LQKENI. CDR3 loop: CASSRTLTGAGANVLTF. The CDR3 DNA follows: TGTGCCAGCTCACGAACCCTGACAGGGGCCGGGGCCAACGTCCTGACTTTC.

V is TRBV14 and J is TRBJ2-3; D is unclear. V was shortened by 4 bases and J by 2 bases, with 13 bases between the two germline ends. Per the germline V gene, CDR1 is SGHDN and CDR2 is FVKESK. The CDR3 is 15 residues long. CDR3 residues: CASSPEVLTTDTQYF. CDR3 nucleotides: TGTGCCAGCAGCCCAGAGGTACTGACCACAGATACGCAGTATTTT.

The CDR3 coding sequence is TGTGCCAGCAGGCTACCAGGGGGCACTGAAGCTTTCTTT. Translation: CASRLPGGTEAFF. The chain has TRBV27 and TRBJ1-1; 7 bases map to TRBD1. V dropped 6 bases and J dropped 4; count of bases not matched to a gene: 5. In germline, CDR1 is MNHEY, CDR2 SMNVEV (reference sequence). The CDR3 runs 13 residues.